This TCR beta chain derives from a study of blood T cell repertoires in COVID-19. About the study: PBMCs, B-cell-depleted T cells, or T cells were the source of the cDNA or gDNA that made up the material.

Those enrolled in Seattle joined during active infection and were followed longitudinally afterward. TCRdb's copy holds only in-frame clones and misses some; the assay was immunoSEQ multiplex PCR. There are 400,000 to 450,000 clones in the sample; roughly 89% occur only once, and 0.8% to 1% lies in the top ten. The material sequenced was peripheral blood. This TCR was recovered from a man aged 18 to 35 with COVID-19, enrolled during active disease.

As DNA, the CDR3 is TGCAGCGGTGACAGGGGTGGCACAGATACGCAGTATTTT. It translates to CSGDRGGTDTQYF. The chain joins TRBV29-1 to TRBJ2-3, with 8 bases identical to TRBD1. CDR1 and CDR2 (germline): SQVTM, ANQGSEA. V shed 7 bases, J shed 1 base, and the junction held 4 bases outside the gene matches. The CDR3 contains 13 residues.